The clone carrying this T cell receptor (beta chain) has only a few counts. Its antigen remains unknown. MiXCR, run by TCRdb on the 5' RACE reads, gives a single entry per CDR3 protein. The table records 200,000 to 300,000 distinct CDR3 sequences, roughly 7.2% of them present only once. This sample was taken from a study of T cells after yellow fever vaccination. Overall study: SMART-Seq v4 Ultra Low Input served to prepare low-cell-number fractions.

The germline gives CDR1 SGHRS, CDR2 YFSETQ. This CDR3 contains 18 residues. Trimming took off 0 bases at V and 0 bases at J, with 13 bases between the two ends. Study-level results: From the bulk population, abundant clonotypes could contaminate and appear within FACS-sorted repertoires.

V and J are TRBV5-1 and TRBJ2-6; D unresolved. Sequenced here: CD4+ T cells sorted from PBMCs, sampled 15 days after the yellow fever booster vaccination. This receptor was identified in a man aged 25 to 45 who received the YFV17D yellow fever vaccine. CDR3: CASSLEAASFSGANVLTF. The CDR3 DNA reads TGCGCCAGCAGCTTGGAGGCGGCAAGTTTCTCTGGGGCCAACGTCCTGACTTTC. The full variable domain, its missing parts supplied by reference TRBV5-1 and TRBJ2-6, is KAGVTQTPRYLIKTRGQQVTLSCSPISGHRSVSWYQQTPGQGLQFLFEYFSETQRNKGNFPGRFSGRQFSNSRSEMNVSTLELGDSALYLCASSLEAASFSGANVLTFGAGSRLTVL.